These 21 T cell receptor beta chains originate from one sample sequenced in a study of T cells in Graves' hyperthyroidism and ophthalmopathy. The source material, RNA transcripts, was used to amplify TCR beta CDR3 regions. The HTBI primer set served for first-round RT-PCR of the TCR CDR3. Each CDR3 protein gets one entry after TCRdb re-called the multiplex PCR reads with MiXCR. The sample holds hundreds of thousands of distinct CDR3 sequences; approximately 44% are singletons and the top ten take roughly 8.2%. Sample: peripheral blood or thyroid tissue (not recorded which). The receptor set was obtained from a woman aged 18 to 35 with Graves' hyperthyroidism.

This clonotype has more than one count but fewer than ten. A read error may account for a junction end that differs from germline. This chain joins TRBV10-3 and TRBJ2-7; TRBD2 matches 9 bases. CDR3 length equals 16 residues. The V gene's germline CDR1 is ENHRY and CDR2 SYGVKD. For the CDR3, the DNA is TGTGCCAGCAGTTCCTTCGAGCGGGAGGTAACCTACGAGCAGTACTTC. Its translation is CASSSFEREVTYEQYF.

The DNA for the CDR3 is TGTGCCAGCAGCTACCTCCCCGTGCAGCCTTCATACGGCTACACCTTC. It specifies CASSYLPVQPSYGYTF. V usage is TRBV2 and J usage is TRBJ1-2; D not certain. Germline V gives CDR1 SNHLY, CDR2 FYNNEI. Trimming took 6 bases from V and 8 from J, leaving 25 bases between them. The CDR3 runs 16 residues.

The rearrangement links TRBV29-1 to TRBJ2-7; the D is unclear. Between the trimmed V and J ends, which lost 8 bases and 2 bases, there was a span of 16 bases. The CDR3 runs to 13 residues. Looked up from germline, CDR1 is SQVTM and CDR2 is ANQGSEA. The CDR3 loop is CSILGGSAYEQYF. The CDR3 nucleotides read TGCAGCATCTTGGGCGGCAGCGCCTACGAGCAGTACTTC.

The CDR3 is CSVFPGDYGYTF. The DNA for the CDR3 is TGCAGCGTTTTCCCGGGGGACTATGGCTACACCTTC. V and J are TRBV29-1 and TRBJ1-2; tentative D call: TRBD1 (5 bases). In germline, CDR1 is SQVTM, CDR2 ANQGSEA. This CDR3 has 12 amino acids. The V end lost 5 bases, the J end lost 3 bases, and 10 bases lay between the germline ends.

This clonotype came up a few times. This chain uses TRBV29-1 with TRBJ2-5, with a weak D call TRBD1 (6 bases). Trimming removed 4 bases from V and 9 bases from J, with 18 bases in between. Germline assignment: CDR1 SQVTM and CDR2 ANQGSEA. This CDR3 comprises 13 residues. CDR3 in DNA: TGCAGCGTTGGACAGACTCAGGGGCAGCCCCAGTACTTC. This translates into CSVGQTQGQPQYF. Full variable domain (remainder filled in from reference TRBV29-1 and TRBJ2-5): SAVISQKPSRDICQRGTSLTIQCQVDSQVTMMFWYRQQPGQSLTLIATANQGSEATYESGFVIDKFPISRPNLTFSTLTVSNMSPEDSSIYLCSVGQTQGQPQYFGPGTRLLVL.

This clonotype was seen at least ten times. The chain links TRBV4-3 to TRBJ2-5; the D is unclear. Per germline, CDR1 LGHNA and CDR2 YSLEER. Trimming shortened V by 0 bases and J by 3 bases, and 5 bases separated the two germline ends. There are 13 residues in the CDR3. The CDR3 region has the DNA TGCGCCAGCAGCCAAGACAACGAAGAGACCCAGTACTTC. This codes for CASSQDNEETQYF.

This clonotype was observed many times. This chain joins TRBV9 and TRBJ1-2; TRBD1 agrees at 7 bases. The V gene's germline CDR1 is SGDLS and CDR2 YYNGEE. V shed 0 bases, J shed 6 bases, and the junction held 8 bases outside the gene matches. The CDR3 has 15 residues. The chain's CDR3 is CASSVEGAGSHGYTF. The CDR3 region has the DNA TGTGCCAGCAGCGTAGAGGGGGCAGGGAGCCATGGCTACACCTTC.

The genes are TRBV5-1 and TRBJ2-7; D call uncertain. The V end was cut by 3 bases, the J end by 3 bases, with 10 bases between. Germline lookup yields CDR1 SGHRS and CDR2 YFSETQ. CDR3 length: 13 amino acids. The DNA for the CDR3 is TGCGCCAGCAGCTCATTCGCAGGCTACGAGCAGTACTTC. Translating it yields CASSSFAGYEQYF. Drawing the rest from reference TRBV5-1 and TRBJ2-7, the complete variable domain is KAGVTQTPRYLIKTRGQQVTLSCSPISGHRSVSWYQQTPGQGLQFLFEYFSETQRNKGNFPGRFSGRQFSNSRSEMNVSTLELGDSALYLCASSSFAGYEQYFGPGTRLTVT.

The chain uses TRBV7-3 and TRBJ2-5; 11 bases match TRBD2. CDR1 is SGHTA and CDR2 is FQGTGA in the germline V gene. There are 16 residues in the CDR3. Trimming at V came to 3 bases and at J to 7 bases, leaving 10 bases not matched to a gene. The CDR3 DNA is TGTGCCAGCAGCTTCTTCGGGACTAGCGGAAAAGGGACCCAGTACTTC. Protein: CASSFFGTSGKGTQYF. Filled out from reference TRBV7-3 and TRBJ2-5, the complete variable domain reads GAGVSQTPSNKVTEKGKYVELRCDPISGHTALYWYRQSLGQGPEFLIYFQGTGAADDSGLPNDRFFAVRPEGSVSTLKIQRTERGDSAVYLCASSFFGTSGKGTQYFGPGTRLLVL.

V gene TRBV7-8 combines with J gene TRBJ2-5; a possible D gene is TRBD2 (6 bases). V dropped 5 bases and J dropped 5 bases, with 24 bases sitting between them. Germline V gene data show CDR1 as SGHVS and CDR2 as FQNEAQ. The CDR3 spans 17 residues. Here the CDR3 DNA reads TGTGCCAGCAGCGCCGACCTACTAGCTAGAGGCGGGGAGACCCAGTACTTC. Protein: CASSADLLARGGETQYF.

The chain joins TRBV7-9 to TRBJ2-1; no definite D call. The CDR3 is made up of 15 amino acids. The germline V and J ends were trimmed by 6 bases and 2 bases, with 14 bases remaining between them. The V gene's germline CDR1 is SEHNR and CDR2 FQNEAQ (reference sequence). DNA of the CDR3: TGTGCCAGCAGTGTCGCTGGTGGGACCTACAATGAGCAGTTCTTC. It encodes CASSVAGGTYNEQFF. Using reference TRBV7-9 and TRBJ2-1 for the parts outside the CDR3, the full variable domain is DTGVSQNPRHKITKRGQNVTFRCDPISEHNRLYWYRQTLGQGPEFLTYFQNEAQLEKSRLLSDRFSAERPKGSFSTLEIQRTEQGDSAMYLCASSVAGGTYNEQFFGPGTRLTVL.

V gene TRBV25-1 combines with J gene TRBJ1-1, with TRBD1 matching 9 bases. Losses at the gene ends were 11 bases for V and 2 bases for J; bases not matched to a gene: 9. Per germline, CDR1 MGHDK and CDR2 SYGVNS. The CDR3 consists of 14 residues. As DNA, the CDR3 is TGTGCCGGACAGGGGTTGGGGGCCAACACTGAAGCTTTCTTT. Encoded protein: CAGQGLGANTEAFF. The full variable domain, its missing parts supplied by reference TRBV25-1 and TRBJ1-1, is EADIYQTPRYLVIGTGKKITLECSQTMGHDKMYWYQQDPGMELHLIHYSYGVNSTEKGDLSSESTVSRIRTEHFPLTLESARPSHTSQYLCAGQGLGANTEAFFGQGTRLTVV.

The chain joins TRBV5-1 to TRBJ1-6; D unclear. Deletions cut 2 bases from V and 9 bases from J, with 12 bases between. The CDR3 extends over 14 amino acids. Germline V gene lookup returns CDR1 SGHRS and CDR2 YFSETQ. The CDR3 protein is CASSLGLSASPLHF. DNA of the CDR3: TGCGCCAGCAGCTTAGGGCTATCTGCTTCACCCCTCCACTTT.

J is TRBJ1-5 and V is TRBV7-9; 7 bases are shared with TRBD1. CDR3 size: 16 residues. Trimming took 3 bases from V and 11 from J; bases not matched to a gene: 16. CDR1 SEHNR and CDR2 FQNEAQ come from the germline V gene (reference sequence). CDR3 sequence (DNA): TGTGCCAGCAGCTTCGCGCCGACAGGGTTCCAAGAGACCCAGCATTTT. Its protein is CASSFAPTGFQETQHF.

This clonotype was seen at least ten times. V usage is TRBV29-1 and J usage is TRBJ2-7, with 10 nucleotides matching TRBD1. The germline gives CDR1 SQVTM, CDR2 ANQGSEA. The V segment lost 4 bases and the J segment 0 bases; nucleotides outside the gene matches: 0. The CDR3 consists of 13 residues. The CDR3: CSVGQGASYEQYF. CDR3 DNA: TGCAGCGTTGGACAGGGGGCCTCCTACGAGCAGTACTTC.

As to this clonotype: The junction and the germline gene differ at one end; a read error may be behind it. The V call is TRBV6-1, the J call TRBJ2-7; 10 bases fit TRBD1. CDR1 MNHNS and CDR2 SASEGT come from the germline V gene. This CDR3 region has 16 residues. CDR3 loop: CAGSRLRDRGSYEQYF. The CDR3, as DNA: TGTGCCGGCAGTCGACTCCGGGACAGGGGTTCCTACGAGCAGTACTTC.

This clonotype was seen more than once but under ten times. The chain joins TRBV7-8 to TRBJ2-2, with D unclear. The CDR3 totals 14 residues. Deletions cut 4 bases from V and 7 bases from J, with 13 bases between. Germline V CDR1 and CDR2: SGHVS, FQNEAQ. In DNA, the CDR3 is TGTGCCAGCAGCTCCTTGGATTGGGGCGGGGAGCTGTTTTTT. This codes for CASSSLDWGGELFF. Full variable domain (outside the CDR3, taken from reference TRBV7-8 and TRBJ2-2): GAGVSQSPRYKVAKRGQDVALRCDPISGHVSLFWYQQALGQGPEFLTYFQNEAQLDKSGLPSDRFFAERPEGSVSTLKIQRTQQEDSAVYLCASSSLDWGGELFFGEGSRLTVL.

This clonotype came up a few times. The rearrangement links TRBV2 to TRBJ2-5; the D call may be TRBD1 or TRBD2 (5 bases each). The length of the CDR3 is 14 residues. Germline CDR1 and CDR2: SNHLY and FYNNEI. The V and J ends lost 4 bases and 5 bases respectively, with 14 bases between them. The CDR3 DNA sequence: TGTGCCAGCAGTGTCTTAGGGGACGGGGAGACCCAGTACTTC. It translates to CASSVLGDGETQYF.

This chain joins TRBV9 and TRBJ2-7; a weak D match, TRBD2 (6 bases). The ends were cut back, 9 bases at V and 13 bases at J, with 26 bases in the middle. The germline V gene has CDR1 SGDLS and CDR2 YYNGEE. The CDR3 is 13 amino acids. The CDR3 DNA reads TGTGCCACCAACTCCGGGACTTCCTTTGAGGGATACTTC. Translating it yields CATNSGTSFEGYF.

This clonotype was detected many times. This chain links TRBV7-2 with TRBJ1-5; TRBD1 agrees at 7 bases. The ends lost 7 bases at V and 4 bases at J; junction bases unmatched: 10. Germline CDR1 SGHTA, CDR2 FQGNSA. This CDR3 is 15 amino acids long. This chain's CDR3 is CASTYHEGANQPQHF. CDR3 nucleotide sequence: TGTGCCAGCACCTATCACGAGGGGGCAAATCAGCCCCAGCATTTT. Drawing the rest from reference TRBV7-2 and TRBJ1-5, the complete variable domain is GAGVSQSPSNKVTEKGKDVELRCDPISGHTALYWYRQSLGQGLEFLIYFQGNSAPDKSGLPSDRFSAERTGGSVSTLTIQRTQQEDSAVYLCASTYHEGANQPQHFGDGTRLSIL.

Concerning this clonotype itself: The junction shows a germline mismatch at one end, possibly a read error. This chain uses TRBV7-3 with TRBJ1-3, with D tentatively TRBD1 (5 bases). Germline assignment: CDR1 SGHTA and CDR2 FQGTGA. The CDR3 is 15 residues long. In DNA form, the CDR3 reads TGTGCCAGCAGTTTAACGACAGACTCTGGAAACACCATATATTTT. This codes for CASSLTTDSGNTIYF.